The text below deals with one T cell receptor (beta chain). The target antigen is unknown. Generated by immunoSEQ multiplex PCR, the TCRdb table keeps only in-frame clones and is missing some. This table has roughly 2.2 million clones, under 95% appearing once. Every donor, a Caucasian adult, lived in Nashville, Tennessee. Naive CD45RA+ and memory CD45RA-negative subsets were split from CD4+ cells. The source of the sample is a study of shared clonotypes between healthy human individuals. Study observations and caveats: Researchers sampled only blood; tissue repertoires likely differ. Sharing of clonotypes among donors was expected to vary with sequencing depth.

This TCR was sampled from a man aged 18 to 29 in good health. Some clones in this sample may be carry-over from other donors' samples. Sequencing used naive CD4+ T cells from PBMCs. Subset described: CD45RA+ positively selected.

CDR3: CASSPVGQGTYEQYF. The CDR3 region has the DNA TGTGCCAGCTCACCAGTAGGACAGGGCACCTACGAGCAGTACTTC. V and J are TRBV18 and TRBJ2-7; TRBD1 agrees at 8 bases. Per the germline V gene, CDR1 is KGHSH and CDR2 is LQKENI. The trim removed 2 bases at V and 2 bases at J, leaving 5 bases unmatched. This CDR3 spans 15 amino acids.